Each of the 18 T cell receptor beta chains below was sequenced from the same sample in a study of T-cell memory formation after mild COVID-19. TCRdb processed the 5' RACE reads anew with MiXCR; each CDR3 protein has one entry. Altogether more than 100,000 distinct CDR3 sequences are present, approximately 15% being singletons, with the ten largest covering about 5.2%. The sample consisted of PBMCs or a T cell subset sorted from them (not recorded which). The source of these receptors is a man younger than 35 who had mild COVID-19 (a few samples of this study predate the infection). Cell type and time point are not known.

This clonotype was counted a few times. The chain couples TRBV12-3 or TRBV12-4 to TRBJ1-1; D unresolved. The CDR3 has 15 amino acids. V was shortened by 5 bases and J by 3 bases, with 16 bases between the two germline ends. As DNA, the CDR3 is TGTGCCAGCAGTCGGACGGGTCTTCTGGACACTGAAGCTTTCTTT. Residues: CASSRTGLLDTEAFF.

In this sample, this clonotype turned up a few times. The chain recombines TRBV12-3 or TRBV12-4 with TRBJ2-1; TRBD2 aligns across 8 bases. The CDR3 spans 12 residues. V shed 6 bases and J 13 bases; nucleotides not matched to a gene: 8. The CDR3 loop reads CASSPTSGNQFF. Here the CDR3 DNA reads TGTGCCAGCAGCCCTACTAGCGGAAATCAGTTCTTC.

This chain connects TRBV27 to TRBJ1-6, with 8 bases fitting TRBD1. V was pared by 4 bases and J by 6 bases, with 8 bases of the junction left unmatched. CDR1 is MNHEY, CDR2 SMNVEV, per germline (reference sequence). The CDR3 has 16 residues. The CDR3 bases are TGTGCCAGCAGTTCGTTGCAGGGGGCAAGTAATTCACCCCTCCACTTT. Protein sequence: CASSSLQGASNSPLHF.

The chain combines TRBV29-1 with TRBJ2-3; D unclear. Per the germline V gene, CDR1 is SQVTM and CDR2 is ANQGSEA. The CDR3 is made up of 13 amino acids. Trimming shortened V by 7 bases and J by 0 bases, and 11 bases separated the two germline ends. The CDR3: CSASLRSTDTQYF. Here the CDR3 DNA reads TGCAGCGCCTCACTCCGGAGCACAGATACGCAGTATTTT.

In DNA, the CDR3 is TGTGCCAGCAGTTTAGGGGCGCTGAACACTGAAGCTTTCTTT. It specifies CASSLGALNTEAFF. V gene TRBV12-3 or TRBV12-4 combines with J gene TRBJ1-1; D remains ambiguous. V was cut by 1 base and J by 0 bases, with 6 bases left in between. The CDR3 is 14 amino acids.

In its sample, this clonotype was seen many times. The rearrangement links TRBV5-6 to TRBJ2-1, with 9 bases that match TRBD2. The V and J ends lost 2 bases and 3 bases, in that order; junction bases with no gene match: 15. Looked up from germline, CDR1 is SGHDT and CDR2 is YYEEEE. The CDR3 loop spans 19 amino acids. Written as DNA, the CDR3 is TGTGCCAGCAGCTTCCCCCCCGGGGAGATAGCGGGGGACTACAATGAGCAGTTCTTC. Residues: CASSFPPGEIAGDYNEQFF.

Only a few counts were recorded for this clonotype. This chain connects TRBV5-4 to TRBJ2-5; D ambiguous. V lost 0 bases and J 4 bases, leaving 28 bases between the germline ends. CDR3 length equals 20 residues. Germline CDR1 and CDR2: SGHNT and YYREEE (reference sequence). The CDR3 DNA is TGTGCCAGCAGCTTGGGAGGCTCAACCCACTCAATTAGCACGGGAGAGACCCAGTACTTC. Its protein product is CASSLGGSTHSISTGETQYF.

The CDR3 spells CASSPPVFAETQYF. In DNA form, the CDR3 reads TGTGCCAGCTCACCCCCGGTCTTCGCCGAGACCCAGTACTTC. This rearrangement joins TRBV18 to TRBJ2-5; D is ambiguous. Germline values: CDR1 KGHSH, CDR2 LQKENI. Trimming left V 3 bases short and J 5 bases short, with 13 bases between. This CDR3 has 14 residues. The full variable domain, its missing parts supplied by reference TRBV18 and TRBJ2-5, is NAGVMQNPRHLVRRRGQEARLRCSPMKGHSHVYWYRQLPEEGLKFMVYLQKENIIDESGMPKERFSAEFPKEGPSILRIQQVVRGDSAAYFCASSPPVFAETQYFGPGTRLLVL.

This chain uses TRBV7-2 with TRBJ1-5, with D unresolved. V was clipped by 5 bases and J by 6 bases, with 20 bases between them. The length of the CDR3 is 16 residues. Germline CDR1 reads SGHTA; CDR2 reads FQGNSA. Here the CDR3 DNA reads TGTGCCAGCAGCCCATACCCACCGGATCGGGGTCAGCCCCAGCATTTT. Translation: CASSPYPPDRGQPQHF. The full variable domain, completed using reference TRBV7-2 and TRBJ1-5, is GAGVSQSPSNKVTEKGKDVELRCDPISGHTALYWYRQSLGQGLEFLIYFQGNSAPDKSGLPSDRFSAERTGGSVSTLTIQRTQQEDSAVYLCASSPYPPDRGQPQHFGDGTRLSIL.

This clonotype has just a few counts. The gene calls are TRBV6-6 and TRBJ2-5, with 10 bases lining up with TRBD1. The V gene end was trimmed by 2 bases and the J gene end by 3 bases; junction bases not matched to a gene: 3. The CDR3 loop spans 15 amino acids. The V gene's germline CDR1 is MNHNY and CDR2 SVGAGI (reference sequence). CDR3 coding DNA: TGTGCCAGCAGTTACACAGGACAGGGGGAAGAGACCCAGTACTTC. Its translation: CASSYTGQGEETQYF.

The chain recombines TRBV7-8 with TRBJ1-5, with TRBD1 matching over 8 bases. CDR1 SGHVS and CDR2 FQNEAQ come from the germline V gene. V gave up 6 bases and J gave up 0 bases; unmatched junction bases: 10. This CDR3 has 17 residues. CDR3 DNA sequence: TGTGCCAGCAGTAGGGACAGGAGTTCTTATAGCAATCAGCCCCAGCATTTT. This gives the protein CASSRDRSSYSNQPQHF. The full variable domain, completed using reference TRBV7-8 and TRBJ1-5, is GAGVSQSPRYKVAKRGQDVALRCDPISGHVSLFWYQQALGQGPEFLTYFQNEAQLDKSGLPSDRFFAERPEGSVSTLKIQRTQQEDSAVYLCASSRDRSSYSNQPQHFGDGTRLSIL.

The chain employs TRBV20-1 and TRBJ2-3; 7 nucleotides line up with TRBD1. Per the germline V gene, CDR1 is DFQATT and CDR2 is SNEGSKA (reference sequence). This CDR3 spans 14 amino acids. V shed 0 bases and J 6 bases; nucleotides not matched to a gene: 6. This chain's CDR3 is CSARDRQGPDTQYF. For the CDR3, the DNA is TGCAGTGCTAGAGATCGACAGGGCCCGGATACGCAGTATTTT.

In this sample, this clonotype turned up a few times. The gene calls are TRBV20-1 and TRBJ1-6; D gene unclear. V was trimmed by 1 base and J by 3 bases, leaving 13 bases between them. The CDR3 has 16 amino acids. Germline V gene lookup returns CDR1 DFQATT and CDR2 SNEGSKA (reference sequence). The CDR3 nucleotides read TGCAGTGCTAGAGTCGGAGGAGCCAACTATAATTCACCCCTCCACTTT. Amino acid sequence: CSARVGGANYNSPLHF.

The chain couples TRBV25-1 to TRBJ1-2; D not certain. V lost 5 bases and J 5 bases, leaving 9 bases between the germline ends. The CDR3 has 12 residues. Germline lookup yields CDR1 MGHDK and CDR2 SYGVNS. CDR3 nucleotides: TGTGCCAGCAGTTCCCTTGGGTATGGCTACACCTTC. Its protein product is CASSSLGYGYTF.

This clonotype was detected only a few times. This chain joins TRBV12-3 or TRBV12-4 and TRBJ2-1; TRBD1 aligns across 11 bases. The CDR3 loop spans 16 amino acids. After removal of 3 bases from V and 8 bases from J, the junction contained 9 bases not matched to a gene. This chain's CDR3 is CASSLDGTGGLDEQFF. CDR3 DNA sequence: TGTGCCAGCAGTTTGGACGGGACAGGGGGACTGGATGAGCAGTTCTTC.

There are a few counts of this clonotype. This CDR3 reads CASSRTQGNQPQHF. The CDR3 region has the DNA TGCGCCAGCAGCCGCACACAGGGGAACCAGCCCCAGCATTTT. The chain links TRBV4-1 to TRBJ1-5, with 7 bases matching TRBD1. CDR1 MGHRA and CDR2 YSYEKL come from the germline V gene. The CDR3 contains 14 residues. The V and J ends lost 4 bases and 7 bases, in that order; junction bases with no gene match: 7.

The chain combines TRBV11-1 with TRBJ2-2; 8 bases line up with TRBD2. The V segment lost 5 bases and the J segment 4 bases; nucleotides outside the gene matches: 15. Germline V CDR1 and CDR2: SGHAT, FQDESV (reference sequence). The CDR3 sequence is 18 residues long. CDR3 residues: CASSHPQRGSRGTGELFF. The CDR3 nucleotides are TGTGCCAGCAGCCACCCGCAGCGGGGGTCACGGGGCACCGGGGAGCTGTTTTTT.

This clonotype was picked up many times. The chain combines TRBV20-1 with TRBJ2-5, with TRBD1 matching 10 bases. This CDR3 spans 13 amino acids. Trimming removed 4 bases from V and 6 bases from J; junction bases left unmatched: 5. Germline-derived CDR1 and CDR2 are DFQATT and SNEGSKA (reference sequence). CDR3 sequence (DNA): TGCAGTGCTACCGGGACAGGGGTAAAGACCCAGTACTTC. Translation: CSATGTGVKTQYF.